The 10 T cell receptor beta chains below come from one sample, sequenced in a study of patients and donors after allogeneic stem cell transplantation. Each CDR3 protein is one row after TCRdb ran MiXCR on the RT-PCR reads. The table lists approximately 200,000 distinct CDR3 sequences, around 40% of them singletons. The sample taken for sequencing was blood, either unsorted or a sorted T cell fraction (not recorded which). Every receptor here comes from a human donor who was either an allogeneic HSCT recipient or a stem cell or donor lymphocyte infusion donor (not recorded which). It is not recorded whose cells these are; they may come from a transplant donor.

The genes are TRBV7-3 and TRBJ2-3; no reliable D call. The CDR3 spans 13 residues. V was cut by 1 base and J by 2 bases, with 4 bases left in between. Per the germline V gene, CDR1 is SGHTA and CDR2 is FQGTGA. The CDR3 loop reads CASSLSFTDTQYF. The DNA of the CDR3 is TGTGCCAGCAGCTTAAGCTTCACAGATACGCAGTATTTT. Based on the CDR3 plus reference TRBV7-3 and TRBJ2-3, the full variable domain is GAGVSQTPSNKVTEKGKYVELRCDPISGHTALYWYRQSLGQGPEFLIYFQGTGAADDSGLPNDRFFAVRPEGSVSTLKIQRTERGDSAVYLCASSLSFTDTQYFGPGTRLTVL.

The gene calls are TRBV20-1 and TRBJ2-7; tentatively, D is TRBD1 (7 bases). Trimming pared 0 bases from V and 2 bases from J, leaving 14 bases between. From germline, CDR1 is DFQATT and CDR2 SNEGSKA (reference sequence). The CDR3 covers 15 residues. The CDR3 protein is CSARDPSGGPYEQYF. The DNA of the CDR3 is TGCAGTGCTAGAGATCCATCAGGGGGGCCCTACGAGCAGTACTTC.

This chain links TRBV5-1 with TRBJ2-5; D possibly uses TRBD1 or TRBD2 (5 bases each). Germline CDR1 SGHRS, CDR2 YFSETQ. The CDR3 extends over 15 amino acids. V lost 0 bases, J lost 3 bases, and 12 bases lay in between. This CDR3 reads CASSLAGTEKETQYF. CDR3 in DNA: TGCGCCAGCAGCTTGGCCGGGACGGAGAAAGAGACCCAGTACTTC.

The genes are TRBV24-1 and TRBJ1-1, with unresolved D. This CDR3 has 12 residues. Trimming stripped 0 bases from V and 11 bases from J, with 9 bases between. Germline assignment: CDR1 KGHDR and CDR2 SFDVKD. CDR3 residues: CATSDLGREAFF. DNA for the CDR3: TGTGCCACCAGTGATTTGGGCAGAGAGGCTTTCTTT.

The J gene is TRBJ1-6, the V gene TRBV29-1; 8 bases map to TRBD1. CDR3 length: 13 amino acids. The junction had 4 bases not matched to a gene; V was cut back by 6 bases and J by 6 bases. CDR1 is SQVTM, CDR2 ANQGSEA, per germline. CDR3 sequence: CSVQDRVNSPLHF. CDR3 bases: TGCAGCGTCCAGGACAGGGTTAATTCACCCCTCCACTTT.

There are a few counts of this clonotype. In DNA form, the CDR3 reads TGCAGTGCTCGCGACAGGGCTAGTGGGCCCCAGCATTTT. This sequence encodes CSARDRASGPQHF. The chain combines TRBV20-1 with TRBJ1-5, with 7 nucleotides matching TRBD1. This CDR3 region has 13 residues. In germline, CDR1 is DFQATT, CDR2 SNEGSKA (reference sequence). Trimming removed 5 bases from V and 9 bases from J; junction bases left unmatched: 10.

There are a few counts of this clonotype. This chain joins TRBV10-3 and TRBJ1-5; tentative D call: TRBD1 (5 bases). From germline, CDR1 is ENHRY and CDR2 SYGVKD. This CDR3 has 13 residues. The CDR3 sequence is CATRAGEHQPQHF. The CDR3 region has the DNA TGTGCTACCCGAGCGGGGGAGCATCAGCCCCAGCATTTT.

This sequence joins TRBV10-3 and TRBJ2-7; D not resolved. Germline V CDR1 and CDR2: ENHRY, SYGVKD. The CDR3 has 13 residues. V was cut by 2 bases and J by 2 bases, with 7 bases left in between. The CDR3 region has the DNA TGTGCCATCAGTGAGGGCCGTACCTACGAGCAGTACTTC. Its protein product is CAISEGRTYEQYF.

The chain combines TRBV4-2 with TRBJ2-7; 8 bases are a match to TRBD1. Germline V gene lookup returns CDR1 LGHNA and CDR2 YNFKEQ. The CDR3 has 18 amino acids. Trimming took 0 bases from V and 4 from J; bases not matched to a gene: 14. The CDR3 bases are TGTGCCAGCAGCCAAGATATAGGAGGCGGACAGGGTAGATACGAGCAGTACTTC. Its protein product is CASSQDIGGGQGRYEQYF.

This chain uses TRBV6-5 with TRBJ2-7; a possible D gene is TRBD1 (6 bases). CDR3 length: 14 residues. Germline V gene lookup returns CDR1 MNHEY and CDR2 SVGAGI. Trimming took off 7 bases at V and 1 base at J, with 14 bases between the two ends. Written as DNA, the CDR3 is TGTGCCAGCACTTCTGACAGGCCTTCCTACGAGCAGTACTTC. Amino acids: CASTSDRPSYEQYF.